The clone carrying this T cell receptor (beta chain) was seen a single time. Antigen specificity is unknown. The V gene's germline CDR1 is SGHRS and CDR2 YFSETQ. V shed 4 bases and J shed 3 bases, with 18 bases lying between them. The length of the CDR3 is 16 residues. This sample is drawn from a study of PD-1 blockade in classical Hodgkin lymphoma. Study in general: Nivolumab was given intravenously to patients at 3 mg/kg every 2 weeks. Study-level points and caveats: Lower baseline TCR diversity was reported for newly diagnosed patients than for healthy donors. What caused the repertoire differences, perhaps disease activity or prior therapy, remains undefined. It was among complete responders that baseline diversity resembled that of newly diagnosed patients.

Patients all relapsed after autologous stem cell transplantation, and there was variation in brentuximab vedotin exposure. Some clones are missing from TCRdb's copy, which holds only in-frame ones; the method was immunoSEQ multiplex PCR. The sample includes roughly 56,000 clones, around nine tenths of them seen just once. The sample was peripheral blood mononuclear cells (PBMCs), taken before the second cycle of nivolumab. This receptor was identified in a human donor with classical Hodgkin lymphoma. J is TRBJ2-3 and V is TRBV5-1; D is perhaps TRBD2 (6 bases). This chain's CDR3 is CASSPQPVSGTDTQYF. CDR3 in DNA: TGCGCCAGCAGCCCCCAGCCCGTTAGCGGAACAGATACGCAGTATTTT.